The source of this T cell receptor beta chain is a study of cytomegalovirus exposure and HLA in healthy donors. In the PCR, 60 Vbeta and 13 Jbeta primers were used. Profiling relied on immunoSEQ multiplex PCR, and the TCRdb table lists in-frame clones only, not all of them. Of about 150,000 clones in the sample, roughly three quarters are singletons; the top ten hold 7.7%. General observations from the study: For presence/absence analyses, sequencing depth was assumed to be roughly uniform across donors. For most TCR beta V segments, an earlier analysis put the productive rate at about 87% or about 30% of the time.

As concerns this clone: The target antigen is unknown.

The sequence came from a man younger than 40 in good health and CMV-seropositive. The specimen sequenced was PBMCs.

The CDR3, as DNA: TGTGCCAGCAGCCCCACCGGGACTAGCGTTTCCAATGAGCAGTTCTTC. Its protein product is CASSPTGTSVSNEQFF. V and J are TRBV13 and TRBJ2-1, with TRBD2 identical over 10 bases. Losses at the gene ends were 5 bases for V and 6 bases for J; bases not matched to a gene: 10. The CDR3 spans 16 residues. Per the germline V gene, CDR1 is PRHDT and CDR2 is FYEKMQ (reference sequence).